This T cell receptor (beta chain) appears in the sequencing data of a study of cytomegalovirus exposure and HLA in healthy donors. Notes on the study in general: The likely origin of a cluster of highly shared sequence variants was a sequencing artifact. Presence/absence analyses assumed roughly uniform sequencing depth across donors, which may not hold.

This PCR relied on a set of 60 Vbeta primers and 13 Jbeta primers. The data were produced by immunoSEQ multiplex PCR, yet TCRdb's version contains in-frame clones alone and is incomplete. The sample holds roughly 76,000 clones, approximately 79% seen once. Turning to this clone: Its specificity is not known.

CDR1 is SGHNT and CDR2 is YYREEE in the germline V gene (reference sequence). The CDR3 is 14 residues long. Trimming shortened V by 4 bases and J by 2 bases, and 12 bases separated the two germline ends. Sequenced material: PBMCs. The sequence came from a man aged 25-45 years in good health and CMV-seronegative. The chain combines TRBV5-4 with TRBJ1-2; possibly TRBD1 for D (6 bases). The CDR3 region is CASSPGTTNYGYTF. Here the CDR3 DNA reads TGTGCCAGCAGCCCCGGGACAACCAACTATGGCTACACCTTC.